These 8 T cell receptor beta chains were sequenced from one sample in a study of blood T cell repertoires in COVID-19 (dated by TCRdb to about 2020). Library preparation used the immunoSEQ multiplex PCR assay. As stored in TCRdb, this immuneACCESS dataset retains in-frame rearrangements with V and J assigned. A fraction of the clones does not appear; measured against another copy, unresolved V genes explain less than half of the discrepancy, and the remainder lacks a known reason. Across this sample there are approximately 150,000 clones, with almost 85% seen only once. More than 1.4% of the sample lies in the top ten. Input material: peripheral blood. The source of these receptors is a man in his sixties with acute or convalescent COVID-19.

This clone has a single count. This sequence joins TRBV2 and TRBJ1-2; no reliable D call. Trimming took off 2 bases at V and 1 base at J, with 5 bases between the two ends. From germline, CDR1 is SNHLY and CDR2 FYNNEI. This CDR3 contains 13 residues. CDR3 residues: CASSEQINYGYTF. The CDR3 DNA reads TGTGCCAGCAGTGAACAGATTAACTATGGCTACACCTTC. Together with reference TRBV2 and TRBJ1-2, the CDR3 gives the full variable domain: EPEVTQTPSHQVTQMGQEVILRCVPISNHLYFYWYRQILGQKVEFLVSFYNNEISEKSEIFDDQFSVERPDGSNFTLKIRSTKLEDSAMYFCASSEQINYGYTFGSGTRLTVV.

The chain joins TRBV5-1 to TRBJ1-1, with a tentative D call TRBD1 (6 bases). The CDR3 runs 13 residues. Germline CDR1 SGHRS, CDR2 YFSETQ. The V end was cut by 0 bases, the J end by 5 bases, with 8 bases between. CDR3 amino acids: CASSLERGTEAFF. The DNA of the CDR3 is TGCGCCAGCAGCTTGGAAAGGGGGACTGAAGCTTTCTTT.

V and J are TRBV24-1 and TRBJ2-2; D ambiguous. V gave up 3 bases and J gave up 9 bases, with 13 bases separating them. The CDR3 length is 14 residues. The V gene's germline CDR1 is KGHDR and CDR2 SFDVKD. This CDR3 is CATSDPNRYRELFF. As DNA, the CDR3 is TGTGCCACCAGTGATCCAAACCGCTACCGGGAGCTGTTTTTT.

This chain links TRBV5-1 with TRBJ1-2, with a possible D match to TRBD1 (5 bases). Germline V gene lookup returns CDR1 SGHRS and CDR2 YFSETQ. V lost 0 bases and J 3 bases, leaving 15 bases between the germline ends. The CDR3 sequence is 16 residues long. The CDR3 is CASSLGSGIFDYGYTF. The CDR3 region has the DNA TGCGCCAGCAGCTTGGGTTCAGGGATATTCGACTATGGCTACACCTTC.

The V gene is TRBV5-1, the J gene TRBJ1-1; the D is unclear. Germline V lookup: CDR1 SGHRS, CDR2 YFSETQ. This CDR3 has 13 amino acids. The ends were cut back, 0 bases at V and 5 bases at J, with 8 bases in the middle. The CDR3 nucleotides read TGCGCCAGCAGCTTGGGGCCCGATACTGAAGCTTTCTTT. It is translated as CASSLGPDTEAFF.

This clone came up a few times. V is TRBV6-6 and J is TRBJ2-7; 11 bases are shared with TRBD1. With V trimmed by 5 bases and J by 2 bases, 2 bases remained unmatched. The CDR3 has 14 residues. CDR1 is MNHNY, CDR2 SVGAGI, per germline (reference sequence). The CDR3 nucleotides are TGTGCCAGCAGTCTGGGACAGGGGGCCTACGAGCAGTACTTC. This gives the protein CASSLGQGAYEQYF.

Only one count was recorded for this clone. V usage is TRBV2 and J usage is TRBJ2-3; 7 nucleotides match TRBD1. Germline CDR1 reads SNHLY; CDR2 reads FYNNEI. There are 16 residues in the CDR3. Trimming cost V 7 bases and J 2 bases; bases outside gene matches: 12. The CDR3 loop reads CASKQQGVATTDTQYF. CDR3 coding DNA: TGTGCCAGCAAACAGCAGGGGGTAGCGACCACAGATACGCAGTATTTT.

The chain is built from TRBV19 and TRBJ2-7; 9 bases align to TRBD2. Germline CDR1 is LNHDA and CDR2 is SQIVND (reference sequence). J gave up 6 bases and V 2 bases, and 5 bases lay outside the gene matches. The CDR3 is made up of 14 amino acids. CDR3 region: CASSISAGGVEQYF. CDR3 coding DNA: TGTGCCAGTAGTATATCCGCGGGGGGGGTCGAGCAGTACTTC.